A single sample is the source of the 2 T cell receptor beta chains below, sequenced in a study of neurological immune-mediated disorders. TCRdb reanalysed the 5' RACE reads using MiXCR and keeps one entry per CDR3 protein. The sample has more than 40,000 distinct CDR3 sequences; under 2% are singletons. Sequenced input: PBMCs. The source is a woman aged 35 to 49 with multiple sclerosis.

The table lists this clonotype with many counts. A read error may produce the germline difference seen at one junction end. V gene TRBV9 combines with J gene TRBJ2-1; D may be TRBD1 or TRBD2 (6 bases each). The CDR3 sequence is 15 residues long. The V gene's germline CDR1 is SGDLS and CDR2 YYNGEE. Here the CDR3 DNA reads TGCGCCAGCAGCGTCGGGGGCGGCTCCTACAATGAGCAGTTCTTC. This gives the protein CASSVGGGSYNEQFF.

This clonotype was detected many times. CDR3: CASSPGGWGDTQYF. CDR3 in DNA: TGTGCCAGCAGCCCCGGAGGATGGGGAGATACGCAGTATTTT. The chain has TRBV5-6 and TRBJ2-3; the D gene is possibly TRBD2 (5 bases). Germline lookup yields CDR1 SGHDT and CDR2 YYEEEE. Trimming removed 4 bases at V and 5 bases at J, with 14 bases between. CDR3 length: 14 residues.